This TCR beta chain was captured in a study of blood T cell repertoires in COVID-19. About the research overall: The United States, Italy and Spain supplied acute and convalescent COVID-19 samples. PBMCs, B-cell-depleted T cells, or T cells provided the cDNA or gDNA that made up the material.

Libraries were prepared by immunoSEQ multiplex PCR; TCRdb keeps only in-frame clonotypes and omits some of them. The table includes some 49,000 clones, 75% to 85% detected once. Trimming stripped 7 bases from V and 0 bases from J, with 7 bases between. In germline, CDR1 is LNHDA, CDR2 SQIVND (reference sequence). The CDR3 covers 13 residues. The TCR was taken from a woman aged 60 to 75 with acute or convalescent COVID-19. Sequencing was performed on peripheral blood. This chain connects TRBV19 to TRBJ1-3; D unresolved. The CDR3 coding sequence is TGTGCCAGTAAAATTAACTCTGGAAACACCATATATTTT. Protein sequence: CASKINSGNTIYF.